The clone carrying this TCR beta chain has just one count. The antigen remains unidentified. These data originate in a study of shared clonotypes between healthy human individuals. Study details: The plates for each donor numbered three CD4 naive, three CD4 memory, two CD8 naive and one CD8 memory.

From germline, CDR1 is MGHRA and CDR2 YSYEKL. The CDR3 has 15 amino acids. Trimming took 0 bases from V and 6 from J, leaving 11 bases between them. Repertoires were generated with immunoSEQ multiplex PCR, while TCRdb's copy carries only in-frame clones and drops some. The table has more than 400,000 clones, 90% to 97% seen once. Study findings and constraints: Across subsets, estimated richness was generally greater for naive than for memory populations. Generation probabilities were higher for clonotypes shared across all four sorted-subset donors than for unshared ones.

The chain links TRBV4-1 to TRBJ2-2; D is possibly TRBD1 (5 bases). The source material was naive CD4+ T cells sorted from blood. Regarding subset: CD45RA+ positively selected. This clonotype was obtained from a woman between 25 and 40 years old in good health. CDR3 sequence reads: CASSQDPSGSGELFF. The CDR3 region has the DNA TGCGCCAGCAGCCAAGACCCCTCAGGGTCCGGGGAGCTGTTTTTT.